This TCR beta chain was captured by sequencing in a study of CD8+ T cells in alopecia areata. cDNA reverse transcribed from extracted RNA served as the sequencing template. Clones were sequenced by immunoSEQ multiplex PCR, and TCRdb holds only the in-frame ones, with some missing. The table shows approximately 180,000 clones, with about 61% occurring only once. Treatment specified: oral pan-JAK inhibitor, 5-10 mg twice daily. Findings and limits, study-wide: Affected lesional scalp, above all in alopecia totalis/universalis, was more clonal than normal scalp.

The CDR3 loop spans 16 amino acids. Germline assignment: CDR1 MNHEY and CDR2 SVGAGI. Trimming took 4 bases from V and 6 from J, leaving 21 bases between them. This clone was detected only a few times. What it binds is not known. This TCR was recovered from a human donor with alopecia areata. The specimen was CD4+ T cells sorted from blood, collected around week 55, from a patient treated with tofacitinib. This chain connects TRBV6-5 to TRBJ1-2; weak D call: TRBD1 (5 bases). Here the CDR3 reads CASSLTRGQGVNGYTF. The CDR3 bases are TGTGCCAGCAGTTTGACCCGAGGGCAGGGAGTAAATGGCTACACCTTC.